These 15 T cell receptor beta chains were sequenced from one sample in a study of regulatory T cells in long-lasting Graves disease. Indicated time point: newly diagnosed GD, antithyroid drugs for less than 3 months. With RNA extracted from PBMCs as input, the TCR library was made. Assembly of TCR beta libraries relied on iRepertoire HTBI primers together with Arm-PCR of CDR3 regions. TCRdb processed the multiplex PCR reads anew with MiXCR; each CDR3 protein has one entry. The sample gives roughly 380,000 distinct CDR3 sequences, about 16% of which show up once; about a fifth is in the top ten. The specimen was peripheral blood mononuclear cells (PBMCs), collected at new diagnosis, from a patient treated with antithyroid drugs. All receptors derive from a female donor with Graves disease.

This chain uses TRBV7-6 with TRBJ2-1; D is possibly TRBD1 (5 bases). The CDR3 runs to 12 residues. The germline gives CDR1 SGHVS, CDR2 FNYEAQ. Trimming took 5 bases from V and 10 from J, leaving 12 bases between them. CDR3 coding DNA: TGTGCCAGCAGCATTCAGGGCTCGGAGCAGTTCTTC. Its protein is CASSIQGSEQFF.

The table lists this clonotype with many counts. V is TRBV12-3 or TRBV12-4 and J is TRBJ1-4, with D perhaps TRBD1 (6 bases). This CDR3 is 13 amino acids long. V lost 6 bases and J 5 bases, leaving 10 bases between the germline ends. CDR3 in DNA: TGTGCCAGCAGCACAAGGGGGAATGAAAAACTGTTTTTT. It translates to CASSTRGNEKLFF.

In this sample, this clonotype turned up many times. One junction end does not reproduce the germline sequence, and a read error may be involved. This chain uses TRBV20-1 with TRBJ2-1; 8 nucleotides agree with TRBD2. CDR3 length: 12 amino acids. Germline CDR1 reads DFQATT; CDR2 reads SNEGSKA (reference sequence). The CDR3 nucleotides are TGCAGTGCGGATCCTAGCGGGTCACGCGAGGTCTTC. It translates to CSADPSGSREVF.

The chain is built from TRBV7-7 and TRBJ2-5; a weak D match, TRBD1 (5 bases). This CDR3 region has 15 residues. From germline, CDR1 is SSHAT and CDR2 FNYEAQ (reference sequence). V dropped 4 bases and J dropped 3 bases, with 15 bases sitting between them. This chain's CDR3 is CASSSYLGDEETQYF. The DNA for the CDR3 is TGTGCCAGCAGCTCCTATTTAGGGGATGAAGAGACCCAGTACTTC.

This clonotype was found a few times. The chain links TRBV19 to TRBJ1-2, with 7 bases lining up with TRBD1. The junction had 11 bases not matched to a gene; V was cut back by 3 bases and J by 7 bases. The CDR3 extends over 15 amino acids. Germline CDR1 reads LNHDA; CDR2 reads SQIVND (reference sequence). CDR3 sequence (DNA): TGTGCCAGTAGTATGATGGGACAGCGCTTAGGTGGCTACACCTTC. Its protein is CASSMMGQRLGGYTF.

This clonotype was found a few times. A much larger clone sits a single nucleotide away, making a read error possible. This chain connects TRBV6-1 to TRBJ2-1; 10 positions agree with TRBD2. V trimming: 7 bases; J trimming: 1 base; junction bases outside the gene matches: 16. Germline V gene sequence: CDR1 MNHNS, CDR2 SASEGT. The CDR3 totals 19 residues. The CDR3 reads CASTSPGAGGPMSYNEQFF. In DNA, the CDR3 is TGTGCCAGCACCTCCCCGGGAGCGGGAGGGCCGATGTCCTACAATGAGCAGTTCTTC.

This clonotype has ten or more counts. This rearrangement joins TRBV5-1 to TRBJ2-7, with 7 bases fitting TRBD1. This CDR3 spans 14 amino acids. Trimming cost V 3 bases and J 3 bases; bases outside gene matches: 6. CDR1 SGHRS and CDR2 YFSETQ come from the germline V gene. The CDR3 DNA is TGCGCCAGCAGCTCCCGGACAGGTATCTACGAGCAGTACTTC. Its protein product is CASSSRTGIYEQYF.

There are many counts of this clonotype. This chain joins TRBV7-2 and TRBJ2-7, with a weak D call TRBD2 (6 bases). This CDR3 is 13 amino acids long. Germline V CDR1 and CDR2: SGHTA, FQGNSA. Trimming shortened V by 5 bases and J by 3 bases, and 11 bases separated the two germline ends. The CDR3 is CASSQRAYYEQYF. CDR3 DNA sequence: TGTGCCAGCAGCCAGCGGGCGTACTACGAGCAGTACTTC.

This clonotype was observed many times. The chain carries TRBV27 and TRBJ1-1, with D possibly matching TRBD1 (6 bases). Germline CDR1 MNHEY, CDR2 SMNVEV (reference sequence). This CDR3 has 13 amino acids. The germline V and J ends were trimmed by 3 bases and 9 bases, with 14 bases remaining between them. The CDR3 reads CASSFGGARKAFF. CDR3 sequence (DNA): TGTGCCAGCAGTTTTGGGGGGGCGCGAAAAGCTTTCTTT.

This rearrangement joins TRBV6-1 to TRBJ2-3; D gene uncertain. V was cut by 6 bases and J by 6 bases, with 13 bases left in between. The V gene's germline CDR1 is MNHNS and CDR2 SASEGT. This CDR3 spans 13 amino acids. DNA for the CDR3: TGTGCCAGCAGCTCCTACGGCGAGGATACGCAGTATTTT. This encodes CASSSYGEDTQYF.

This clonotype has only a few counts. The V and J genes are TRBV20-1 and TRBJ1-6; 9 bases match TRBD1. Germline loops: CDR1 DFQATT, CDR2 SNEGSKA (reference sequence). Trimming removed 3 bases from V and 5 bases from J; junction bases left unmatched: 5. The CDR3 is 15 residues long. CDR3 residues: CSASGTGWNNSPLHF. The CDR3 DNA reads TGCAGTGCTAGTGGGACAGGGTGGAATAATTCACCCCTCCACTTT.

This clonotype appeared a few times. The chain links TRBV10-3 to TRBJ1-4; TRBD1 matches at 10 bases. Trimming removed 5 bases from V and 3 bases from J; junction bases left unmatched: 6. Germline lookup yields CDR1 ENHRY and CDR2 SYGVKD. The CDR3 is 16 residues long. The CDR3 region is CAISRTGGDSNEKLFF. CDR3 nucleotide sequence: TGTGCCATCAGTCGGACAGGGGGGGACTCTAATGAAAAACTGTTTTTT.

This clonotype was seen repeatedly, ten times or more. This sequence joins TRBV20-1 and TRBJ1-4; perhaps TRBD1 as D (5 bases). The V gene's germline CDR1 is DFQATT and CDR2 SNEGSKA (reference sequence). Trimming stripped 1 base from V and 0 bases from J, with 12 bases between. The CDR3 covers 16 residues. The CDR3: CSARAPSGATNEKLFF. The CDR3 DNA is TGCAGTGCTAGAGCCCCGTCGGGGGCAACTAATGAAAAACTGTTTTTT.

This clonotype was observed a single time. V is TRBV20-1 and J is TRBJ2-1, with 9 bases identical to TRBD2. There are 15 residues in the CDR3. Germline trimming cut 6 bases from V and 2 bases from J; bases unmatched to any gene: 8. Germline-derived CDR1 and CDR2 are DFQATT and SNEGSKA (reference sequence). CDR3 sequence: CSAPFSGSPYNEQFF. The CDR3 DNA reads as TGCAGTGCACCCTTTAGCGGGAGCCCCTACAATGAGCAGTTCTTC.

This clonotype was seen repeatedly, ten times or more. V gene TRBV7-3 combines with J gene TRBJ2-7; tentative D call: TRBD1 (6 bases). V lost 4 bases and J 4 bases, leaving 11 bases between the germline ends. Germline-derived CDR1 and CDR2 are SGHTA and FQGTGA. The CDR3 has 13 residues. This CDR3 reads CASSSGQRYEQYF. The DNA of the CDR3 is TGTGCCAGCAGCTCCGGACAGAGGTACGAGCAGTACTTC. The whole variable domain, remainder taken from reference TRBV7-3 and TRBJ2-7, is GAGVSQTPSNKVTEKGKYVELRCDPISGHTALYWYRQSLGQGPEFLIYFQGTGAADDSGLPNDRFFAVRPEGSVSTLKIQRTERGDSAVYLCASSSGQRYEQYFGPGTRLTVT.